The TCR beta chain under discussion was sequenced for a study of shared clonotypes between healthy human individuals. The data were produced by immunoSEQ multiplex PCR, yet TCRdb's version contains in-frame clones alone and is incomplete. The table records about 680,000 clones, about 90% of them present only once. The naive CD8 population came from CD45RO-negative cells selected for CCR7, without terminally differentiated effector memory CD45RA+ cells. The germline V gene has CDR1 MNHEY and CDR2 SMNVEV (reference sequence). CDR3 size: 14 residues. After removal of 6 bases from V and 9 bases from J, the junction contained 10 bases not matched to a gene. Regarding the study as a whole: The diversity represented, both genetic and in exposure history, was limited by few donors. Roughly 5% of naive CD4 clonotypes were shared across a few donors.

This clone was observed once. No antigen is known for it. The sample consisted of naive CD8+ T cells sorted from blood. V gene TRBV27 combines with J gene TRBJ2-1; 8 nucleotides line up with TRBD1. The clonotype was recovered from a man aged 30 to 45 in good health. CDR3 coding DNA: TGTGCCAGCAGACAGGGGGTTGGGACGGTTGAGCAGTTCTTC. The encoded protein is CASRQGVGTVEQFF.